This T cell receptor beta chain was captured in a study of beta chain features in type 1 diabetes. General study points: Moderate yet significant TCRB CDR3 shortening was seen in Type 1 diabetes patients in all four CD4+ subsets.

All of the isolated RNA was reverse transcribed, so expressed TCRB transcripts were sequenced. Measured with immunoSEQ multiplex PCR; TCRdb has only the in-frame clones, and not every one. The data hold approximately 730,000 clones, with under 15% observed a single time. Averaging about 120 mL, one heparinised blood draw was given by each donor. Sorting with CD45RO/CCR7/CD25/CD127/CD95/CD27 yielded naive, central memory, regulatory and stem-like memory CD4+ cells. V was trimmed by 0 bases and J by 0 bases, leaving 6 bases between them. CDR1 and CDR2 from the germline V gene are SGHDN and FVKESK. The CDR3 totals 15 residues. With regard to this clone: Its target is not known.

Sequencing was performed on naive CD4+ T cells from blood. This sequence joins TRBV14 and TRBJ1-3; D unclear. The receptor's source is a man aged 18 to 35 with type 1 diabetes. The CDR3 DNA reads as TGTGCCAGCAGCCAAGATAGGTTCTCTGGAAACACCATATATTTT. This sequence encodes CASSQDRFSGNTIYF.